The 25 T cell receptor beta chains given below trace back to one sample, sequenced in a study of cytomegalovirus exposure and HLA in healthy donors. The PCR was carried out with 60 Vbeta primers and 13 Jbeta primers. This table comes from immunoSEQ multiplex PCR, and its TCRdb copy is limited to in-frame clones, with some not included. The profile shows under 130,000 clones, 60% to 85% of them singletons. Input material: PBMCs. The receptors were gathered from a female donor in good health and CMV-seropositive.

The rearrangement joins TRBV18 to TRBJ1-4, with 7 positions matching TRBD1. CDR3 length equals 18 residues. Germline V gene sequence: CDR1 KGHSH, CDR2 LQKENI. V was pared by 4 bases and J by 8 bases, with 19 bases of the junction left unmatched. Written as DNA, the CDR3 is TGTGCCAGCTCACAGTCCGGGACAGAGATAAGAGCGGCCGAAAAACTGTTTTTT. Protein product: CASSQSGTEIRAAEKLFF.

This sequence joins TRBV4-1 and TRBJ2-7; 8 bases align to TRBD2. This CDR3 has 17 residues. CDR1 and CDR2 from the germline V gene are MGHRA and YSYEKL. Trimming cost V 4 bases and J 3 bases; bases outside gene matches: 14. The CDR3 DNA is TGCGCCAGCAGCCCGGTGGGGTCCGGGACTAGGATCTACGAGCAGTACTTC. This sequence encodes CASSPVGSGTRIYEQYF.

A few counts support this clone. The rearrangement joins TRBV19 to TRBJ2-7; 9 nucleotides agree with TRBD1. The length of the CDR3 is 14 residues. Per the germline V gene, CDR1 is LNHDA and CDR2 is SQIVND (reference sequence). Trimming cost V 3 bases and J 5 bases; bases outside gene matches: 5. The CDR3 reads CASSITGGTDEQYF. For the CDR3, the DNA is TGTGCCAGTAGTATTACAGGGGGCACAGACGAGCAGTACTTC.

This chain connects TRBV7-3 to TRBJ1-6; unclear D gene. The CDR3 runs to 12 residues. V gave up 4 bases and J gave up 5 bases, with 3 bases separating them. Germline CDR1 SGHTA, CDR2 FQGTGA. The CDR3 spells CASSSNNSPLHF. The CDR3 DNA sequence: TGTGCCAGCAGCTCTAATAATTCACCCCTCCACTTT.

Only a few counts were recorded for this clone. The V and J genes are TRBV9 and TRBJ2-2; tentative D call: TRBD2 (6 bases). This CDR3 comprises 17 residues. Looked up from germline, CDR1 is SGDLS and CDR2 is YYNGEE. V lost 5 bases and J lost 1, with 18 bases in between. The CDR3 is CASSSQISGLNTGELFF. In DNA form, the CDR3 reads TGTGCCAGCAGTTCTCAGATTAGCGGCCTGAACACCGGGGAGCTGTTTTTT.

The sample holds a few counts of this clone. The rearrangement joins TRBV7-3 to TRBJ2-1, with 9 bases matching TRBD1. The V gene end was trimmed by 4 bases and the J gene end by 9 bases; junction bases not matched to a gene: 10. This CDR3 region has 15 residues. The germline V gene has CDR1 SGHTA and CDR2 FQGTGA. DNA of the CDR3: TGTGCCAGCAGCTCCCAAGGAGGACAGGGGAGTGAGCAGTTCTTC. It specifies CASSSQGGQGSEQFF.

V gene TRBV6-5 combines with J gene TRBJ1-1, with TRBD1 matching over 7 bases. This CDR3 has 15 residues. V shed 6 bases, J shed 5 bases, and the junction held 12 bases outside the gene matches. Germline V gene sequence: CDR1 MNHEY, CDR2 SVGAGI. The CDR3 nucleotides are TGTGCCAGCAGCAAGCAAAGGGGGCTCGGGACTGAAGCTTTCTTT. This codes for CASSKQRGLGTEAFF.

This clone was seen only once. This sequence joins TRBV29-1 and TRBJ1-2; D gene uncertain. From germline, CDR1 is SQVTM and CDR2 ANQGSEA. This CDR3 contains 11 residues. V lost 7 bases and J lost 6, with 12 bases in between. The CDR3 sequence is CSAEGSDGYTF. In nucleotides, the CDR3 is TGCAGCGCAGAGGGTTCTGATGGCTACACCTTC.

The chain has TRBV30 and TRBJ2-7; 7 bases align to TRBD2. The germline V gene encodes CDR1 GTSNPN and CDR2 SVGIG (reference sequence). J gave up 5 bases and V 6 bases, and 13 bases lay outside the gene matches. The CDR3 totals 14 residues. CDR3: CACTRGSLYDEQYF. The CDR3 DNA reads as TGTGCCTGTACTCGCGGGAGCCTCTACGACGAGCAGTACTTC.

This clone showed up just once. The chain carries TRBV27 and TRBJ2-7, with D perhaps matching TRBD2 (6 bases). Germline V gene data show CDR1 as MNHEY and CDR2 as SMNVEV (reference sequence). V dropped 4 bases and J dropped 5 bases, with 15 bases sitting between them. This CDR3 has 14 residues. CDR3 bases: TGTGCCAGCAGTTATCGCGGGGCGCCCGACGAGCAGTACTTC. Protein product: CASSYRGAPDEQYF.

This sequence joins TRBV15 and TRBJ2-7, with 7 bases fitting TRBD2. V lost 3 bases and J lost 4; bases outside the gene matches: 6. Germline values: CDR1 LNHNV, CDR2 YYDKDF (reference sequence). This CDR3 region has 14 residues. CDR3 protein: CATSSGGRGYEQYF. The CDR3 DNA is TGTGCCACCAGCAGTGGCGGGAGAGGGTACGAGCAGTACTTC.

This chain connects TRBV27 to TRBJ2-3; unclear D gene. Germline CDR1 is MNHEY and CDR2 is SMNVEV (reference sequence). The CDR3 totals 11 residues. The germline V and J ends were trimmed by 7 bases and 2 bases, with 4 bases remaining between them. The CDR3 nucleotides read TGTGCCAGCAAACACACAGATACGCAGTATTTT. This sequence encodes CASKHTDTQYF.

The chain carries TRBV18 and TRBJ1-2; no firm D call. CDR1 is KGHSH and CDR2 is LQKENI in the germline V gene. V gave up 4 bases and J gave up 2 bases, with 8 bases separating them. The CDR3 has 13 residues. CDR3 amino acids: CASSLGDNYGYTF. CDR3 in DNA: TGTGCCAGCTCACTTGGAGACAACTATGGCTACACCTTC.

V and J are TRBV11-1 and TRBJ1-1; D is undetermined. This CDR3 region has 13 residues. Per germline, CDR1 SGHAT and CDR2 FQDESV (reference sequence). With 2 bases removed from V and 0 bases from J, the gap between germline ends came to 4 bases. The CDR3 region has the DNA TGTGCCAGCAGCTTACAGGTGAACACTGAAGCTTTCTTT. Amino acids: CASSLQVNTEAFF.

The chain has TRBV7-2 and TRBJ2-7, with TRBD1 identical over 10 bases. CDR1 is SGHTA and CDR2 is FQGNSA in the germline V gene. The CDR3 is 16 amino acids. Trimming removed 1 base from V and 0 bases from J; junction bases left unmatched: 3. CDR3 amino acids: CASSLGGQGSSYEQYF. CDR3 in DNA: TGTGCCAGCAGCTTAGGGGGACAGGGGAGCTCCTACGAGCAGTACTTC.

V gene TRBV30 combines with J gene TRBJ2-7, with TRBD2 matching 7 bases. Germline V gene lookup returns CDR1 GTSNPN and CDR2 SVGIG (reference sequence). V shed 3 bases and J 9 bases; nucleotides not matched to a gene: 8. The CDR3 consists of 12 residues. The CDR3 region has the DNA TGTGCCTGGAGGGGGGAGGGGCGTGTGCAGTACTTC. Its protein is CAWRGEGRVQYF.

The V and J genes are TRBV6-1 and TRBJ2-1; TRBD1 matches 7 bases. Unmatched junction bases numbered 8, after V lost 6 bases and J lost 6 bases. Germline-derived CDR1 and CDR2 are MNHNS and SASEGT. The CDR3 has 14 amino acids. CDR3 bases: TGTGCCAGCAGCCTACCGACAGGGAGCAATGAGCAGTTCTTC. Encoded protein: CASSLPTGSNEQFF.

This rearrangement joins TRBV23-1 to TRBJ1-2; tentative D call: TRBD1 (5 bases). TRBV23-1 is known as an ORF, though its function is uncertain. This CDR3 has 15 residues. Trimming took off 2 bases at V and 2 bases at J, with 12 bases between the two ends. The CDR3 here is CASSQRNRHNYGYTF. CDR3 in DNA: TGCGCCAGCAGTCAACGGAACAGGCACAACTATGGCTACACCTTC.

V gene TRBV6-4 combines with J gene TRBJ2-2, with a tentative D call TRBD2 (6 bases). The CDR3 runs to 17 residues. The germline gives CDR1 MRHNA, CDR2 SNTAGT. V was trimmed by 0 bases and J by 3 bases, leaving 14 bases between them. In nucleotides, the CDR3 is TGTGCCAGCAGTGACTCGAAATCTAGCGCGTACACCGGGGAGCTGTTTTTT. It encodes CASSDSKSSAYTGELFF.

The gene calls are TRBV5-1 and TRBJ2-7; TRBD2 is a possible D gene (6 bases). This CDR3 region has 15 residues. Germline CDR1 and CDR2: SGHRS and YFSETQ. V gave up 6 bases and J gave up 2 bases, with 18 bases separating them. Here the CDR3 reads CASTPTGGDPYEQYF. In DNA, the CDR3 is TGCGCCAGCACCCCGACTGGCGGGGACCCCTACGAGCAGTACTTC.

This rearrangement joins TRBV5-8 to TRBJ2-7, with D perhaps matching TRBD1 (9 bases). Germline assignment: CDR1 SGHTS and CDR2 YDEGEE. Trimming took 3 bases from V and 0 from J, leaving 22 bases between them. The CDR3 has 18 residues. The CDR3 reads CASSSRFGGGQGSYEQYF. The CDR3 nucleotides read TGTGCCAGCAGCTCCAGATTCGGGGGGGGACAGGGCTCCTACGAGCAGTACTTC.

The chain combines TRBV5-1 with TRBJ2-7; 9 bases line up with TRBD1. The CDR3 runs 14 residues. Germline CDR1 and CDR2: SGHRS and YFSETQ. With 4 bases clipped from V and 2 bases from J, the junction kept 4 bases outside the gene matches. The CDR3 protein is CASSLGQGPYEQYF. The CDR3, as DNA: TGCGCCAGCAGCCTGGGACAGGGACCCTACGAGCAGTACTTC.

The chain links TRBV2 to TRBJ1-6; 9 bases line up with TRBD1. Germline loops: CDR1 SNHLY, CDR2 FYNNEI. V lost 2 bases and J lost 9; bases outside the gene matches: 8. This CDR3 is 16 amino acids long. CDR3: CASSELGGTGSSPLHF. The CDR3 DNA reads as TGTGCCAGCAGTGAATTGGGTGGGACAGGGAGTTCACCCCTCCACTTT.

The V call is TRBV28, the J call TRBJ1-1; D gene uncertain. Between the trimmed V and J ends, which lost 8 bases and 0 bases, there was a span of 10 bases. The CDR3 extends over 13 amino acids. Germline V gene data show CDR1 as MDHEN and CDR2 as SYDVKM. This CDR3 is CASLLRVNTEAFF. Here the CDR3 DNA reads TGTGCCAGCCTCCTTCGCGTGAACACTGAAGCTTTCTTT.

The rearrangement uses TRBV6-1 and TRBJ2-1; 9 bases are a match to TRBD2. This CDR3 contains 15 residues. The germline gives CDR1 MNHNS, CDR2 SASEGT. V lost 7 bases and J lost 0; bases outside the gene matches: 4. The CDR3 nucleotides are TGTGCCAGCACTGGCGGGAGGGCCTCCTACAATGAGCAGTTCTTC. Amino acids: CASTGGRASYNEQFF.